The 23 T cell receptor beta chains presented below share a single source sample, sequenced in a study of T-cell memory formation after mild COVID-19. TCRdb reprocessed the 5' RACE reads via MiXCR and lists one record per CDR3 protein. The repertoire holds 550,000 to 700,000 distinct CDR3 sequences, with 15% to 20% as singletons. The sample was PBMCs or a T cell subset sorted from them (not recorded which). The source of these receptors is an adult woman who had mild COVID-19 (a few samples of this study predate the infection). Cell type and time point are not known.

The V call is TRBV7-9, the J call TRBJ2-6; the match to TRBD1 covers 7 bases. The ends lost 1 base at V and 0 bases at J; junction bases unmatched: 12. Germline lookup yields CDR1 SEHNR and CDR2 FQNEAQ (reference sequence). The CDR3 consists of 20 residues. CDR3 bases: TGTGCCAGCAGCTTAGGGGATCGGGGACAGATATACTCTGGGGCCAACGTCCTGACTTTC. As protein: CASSLGDRGQIYSGANVLTF.

The rearrangement links TRBV12-5 to TRBJ1-4, with TRBD1 as a possible D gene (6 bases). The CDR3 length is 14 residues. V lost 6 bases, J lost 7 bases, and 15 bases lay in between. Germline CDR1 is LGHNT and CDR2 is FRNRAP. The CDR3 DNA sequence: TGTGCTAGTGGACTGACAGGATTGCGTGAAAAACTGTTTTTT. It translates to CASGLTGLREKLFF.

This CDR3 is CASRTSGSGTGELFF. In DNA, the CDR3 is TGTGCCAGCAGAACAAGCGGGAGTGGCACCGGGGAGCTGTTTTTT. The chain uses TRBV7-2 and TRBJ2-2; 8 positions agree with TRBD2. The CDR3 loop spans 15 amino acids. The junction had 7 bases not matched to a gene; V was cut back by 6 bases and J by 4 bases. Germline-derived CDR1 and CDR2 are SGHTA and FQGNSA.

This clonotype occurred many times. The V and J genes are TRBV7-9 and TRBJ2-1; D unclear. From germline, CDR1 is SEHNR and CDR2 FQNEAQ (reference sequence). The CDR3 totals 14 residues. V was pared by 3 bases and J by 2 bases, with 8 bases between. CDR3 nucleotide sequence: TGTGCCAGCAGCTTTGGACGGGCCTACAATGAGCAGTTCTTC. It encodes CASSFGRAYNEQFF. The whole variable domain, filled in from reference TRBV7-9 and TRBJ2-1, reads DTGVSQNPRHKITKRGQNVTFRCDPISEHNRLYWYRQTLGQGPEFLTYFQNEAQLEKSRLLSDRFSAERPKGSFSTLEIQRTEQGDSAMYLCASSFGRAYNEQFFGPGTRLTVL.

The chain uses TRBV7-2 and TRBJ2-7; TRBD2 matches at 7 bases. The CDR3 has 14 residues. The germline gives CDR1 SGHTA, CDR2 FQGNSA. Unmatched junction bases numbered 4, after V lost 3 bases and J lost 2 bases. CDR3 coding DNA: TGTGCCAGCAGCTTCGAAAGCGGGGCCTACGAGCAGTACTTC. As protein: CASSFESGAYEQYF.

This clonotype was counted only a few times. The rearrangement uses TRBV12-3 or TRBV12-4 and TRBJ2-7; TRBD1 agrees at 8 bases. The CDR3 runs 15 residues. Trimming at V came to 3 bases and at J to 0 bases, leaving 4 bases not matched to a gene. The CDR3 coding sequence is TGTGCCAGCAGTTTCCTCGGACAGGGCTCCTACGAGCAGTACTTC. Its translation is CASSFLGQGSYEQYF.

In this sample, this clonotype turned up a few times. V is TRBV3-1 and J is TRBJ2-3, with 10 bases aligning to TRBD1. Unmatched junction bases numbered 8, after V lost 2 bases and J lost 3 bases. Germline V gene data show CDR1 as LGHDT and CDR2 as YNNKEL (reference sequence). This CDR3 has 17 amino acids. The CDR3 is CASSQTRQGARTDTQYF. In DNA form, the CDR3 reads TGTGCCAGCAGCCAAACGAGACAGGGGGCTCGGACAGATACGCAGTATTTT.

The V call is TRBV11-2, the J call TRBJ2-4; D may be TRBD2 (5 bases). Germline V gene sequence: CDR1 SGHAT, CDR2 FQNNGV. V lost 5 bases to trimming and J lost 4 bases, with 15 bases between them. The CDR3 spans 15 residues. CDR3 sequence reads: CASSLRGLVKNIQYF. The CDR3 nucleotides are TGTGCCAGCAGCCTTAGAGGGCTAGTTAAAAACATTCAGTACTTC.

This clonotype appeared a few times. J is TRBJ1-1 and V is TRBV11-2; D perhaps matches TRBD1 (6 bases). This CDR3 region has 14 residues. Trimming removed 5 bases at V and 9 bases at J, with 19 bases between. Per the germline V gene, CDR1 is SGHAT and CDR2 is FQNNGV. The CDR3 sequence: CASSQIDRREKAFF. The DNA of the CDR3 is TGTGCCAGCAGCCAAATCGACAGGAGAGAAAAAGCTTTCTTT.

This clonotype was observed a handful of times. The chain combines TRBV6-1 with TRBJ1-4; D not certain. V was shortened by 4 bases and J by 0 bases, with 9 bases between the two germline ends. The CDR3 is 15 amino acids. Germline values: CDR1 MNHNS, CDR2 SASEGT. The CDR3 nucleotides read TGTGCCAGCAGTGCGGACCCCGCAACTAATGAAAAACTGTTTTTT. This sequence encodes CASSADPATNEKLFF.

Only a few counts were recorded for this clonotype. The J gene is TRBJ1-1, the V gene TRBV4-2; D gene ambiguous. V was cut by 1 base and J by 1 base, with 13 bases left in between. Germline V gene lookup returns CDR1 LGHNA and CDR2 YNFKEQ. The CDR3 is 16 amino acids. The CDR3 region has the DNA TGTGCCAGCAGCCAAGGGTGGGGAGAGAGGAACACTGAAGCTTTCTTT. This translates into CASSQGWGERNTEAFF.

The V gene is TRBV6-2 or TRBV6-3, the J gene TRBJ2-1, with TRBD1 identical over 10 bases. CDR1 and CDR2 (germline): MNHEY, SVGEGT. Germline trimming cut 4 bases from V and 0 bases from J; bases unmatched to any gene: 12. There are 19 residues in the CDR3. The CDR3 spells CASSSGQGGRGGSYNEQFF. In DNA, the CDR3 is TGTGCCAGCAGTTCTGGACAGGGGGGCCGCGGGGGCTCCTACAATGAGCAGTTCTTC.

The chain uses TRBV12-3 or TRBV12-4 and TRBJ1-5; a possible D gene is TRBD1 (5 bases). CDR3 length: 15 residues. Trimming cost V 2 bases and J 6 bases, with 14 bases left between them. CDR3 amino acids: CASSLSSGQGQPQHF. The CDR3, as DNA: TGTGCCAGCAGTTTAAGTAGTGGGCAGGGTCAGCCCCAGCATTTT.

V gene TRBV12-3 or TRBV12-4 combines with J gene TRBJ1-1, with D unclear. Trimming stripped 2 bases from V and 0 bases from J, with 7 bases between. The CDR3 is made up of 14 amino acids. CDR3 sequence: CASSLSDLNTEAFF. The CDR3 DNA reads as TGTGCCAGCAGTTTATCTGACCTGAACACTGAAGCTTTCTTT.

This clonotype was counted a few times. The rearrangement uses TRBV9 and TRBJ2-3; TRBD1 might be the D (6 bases). The CDR3 length is 16 residues. Trimming took off 0 bases at V and 1 base at J, with 12 bases between the two ends. Per germline, CDR1 SGDLS and CDR2 YYNGEE. In DNA, the CDR3 is TGTGCCAGCAGCGTAGGCAGGGGCCCGGGCACAGATACGCAGTATTTT. It is translated as CASSVGRGPGTDTQYF.

This clonotype came up a few times. CDR3: CASSLARTGVGYEQYF. The CDR3 bases are TGCGCCAGCAGCTTGGCCAGGACAGGGGTAGGCTACGAGCAGTACTTC. The V call is TRBV5-1, the J call TRBJ2-7, with 9 bases matching TRBD1. V was pared by 0 bases and J by 3 bases, with 7 bases of the junction left unmatched. The V gene's germline CDR1 is SGHRS and CDR2 YFSETQ. This CDR3 comprises 16 residues.

The chain is built from TRBV2 and TRBJ1-2; the D gene is possibly TRBD1 (6 bases). Trimming shortened V by 7 bases and J by 1 base, and 10 bases separated the two germline ends. The length of the CDR3 is 13 residues. Germline V CDR1 and CDR2: SNHLY, FYNNEI. In nucleotides, the CDR3 is TGTGCCAGCACCGTGGACAGTAACTATGGCTACACCTTC. Protein: CASTVDSNYGYTF.

V and J are TRBV5-1 and TRBJ1-6; D is possibly TRBD1 (5 bases). Germline V gene lookup returns CDR1 SGHRS and CDR2 YFSETQ. The CDR3 has 19 residues. The V end lost 0 bases, the J end lost 2 bases, and 18 bases lay between the germline ends. This CDR3 reads CASSLARRSGGTYNSPLHF. CDR3 DNA sequence: TGCGCCAGCAGCTTGGCCAGGAGGAGTGGGGGGACCTATAATTCACCCCTCCACTTT. Supplemented by reference TRBV5-1 and TRBJ1-6, the full variable domain reads KAGVTQTPRYLIKTRGQQVTLSCSPISGHRSVSWYQQTPGQGLQFLFEYFSETQRNKGNFPGRFSGRQFSNSRSEMNVSTLELGDSALYLCASSLARRSGGTYNSPLHFGNGTRLTVT.

This clonotype has only a few counts. The rearrangement links TRBV18 to TRBJ2-2, with unresolved D. The CDR3 has 15 amino acids. V was trimmed by 6 bases and J by 5 bases, leaving 16 bases between them. Germline assignment: CDR1 KGHSH and CDR2 LQKENI. CDR3 bases: TGTGCCAGCTCTTCTTCTACTCTGAGGACCGGGGAGCTGTTTTTT. Its protein is CASSSSTLRTGELFF. Combining the CDR3 with reference TRBV18 and TRBJ2-2 gives the whole variable domain NAGVMQNPRHLVRRRGQEARLRCSPMKGHSHVYWYRQLPEEGLKFMVYLQKENIIDESGMPKERFSAEFPKEGPSILRIQQVVRGDSAAYFCASSSSTLRTGELFFGEGSRLTVL.

The chain employs TRBV9 and TRBJ1-4, with 10 bases aligning to TRBD1. V shed 2 bases and J 0 bases; nucleotides not matched to a gene: 1. The CDR3 has 16 amino acids. The germline V gene encodes CDR1 SGDLS and CDR2 YYNGEE. Here the CDR3 reads CASSVGQGATNEKLFF. CDR3 nucleotides: TGTGCCAGCAGCGTTGGACAGGGGGCAACTAATGAAAAACTGTTTTTT.

The chain is built from TRBV20-1 and TRBJ2-4; D may be TRBD2 (6 bases). Germline V lookup: CDR1 DFQATT, CDR2 SNEGSKA (reference sequence). CDR3 length: 16 amino acids. V was trimmed by 4 bases and J by 2 bases, leaving 18 bases between them. CDR3 bases: TGCAGTGCTACAGCCGGGGGAGGAGGGTCCAAAAACATTCAGTACTTC. This encodes CSATAGGGGSKNIQYF.

There are a few counts of this clonotype. This sequence joins TRBV3-1 and TRBJ1-3, with unresolved D. CDR1 LGHDT and CDR2 YNNKEL come from the germline V gene (reference sequence). The V end was cut by 2 bases, the J end by 1 base, with 12 bases between. The CDR3 runs to 16 residues. CDR3 amino acids: CASSQFQLLSGNTIYF. The CDR3 DNA reads as TGTGCCAGCAGCCAATTTCAGCTCTTATCTGGAAACACCATATATTTT.

This sequence joins TRBV7-6 and TRBJ2-5, with D unresolved. The CDR3 loop spans 13 amino acids. Trimming stripped 6 bases from V and 6 bases from J, with 14 bases between. Germline V lookup: CDR1 SGHVS, CDR2 FNYEAQ. In nucleotides, the CDR3 is TGTGCCAGCAGTTTAACAGCGCAAAAGACCCAGTACTTC. Translating it yields CASSLTAQKTQYF.